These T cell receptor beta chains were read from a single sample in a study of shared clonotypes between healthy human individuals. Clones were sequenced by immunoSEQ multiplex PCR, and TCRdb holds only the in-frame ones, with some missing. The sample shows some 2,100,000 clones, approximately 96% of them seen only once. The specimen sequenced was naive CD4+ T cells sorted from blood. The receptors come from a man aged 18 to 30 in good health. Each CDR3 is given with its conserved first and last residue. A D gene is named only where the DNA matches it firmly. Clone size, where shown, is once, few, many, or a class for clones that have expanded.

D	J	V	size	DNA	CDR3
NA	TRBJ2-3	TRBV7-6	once	TGTGCCAGCAGCTTACTTGCGGGTTCACCGTCCGGAAGCACAGATACGCAGTATTTT	CASSLLAGSPSGSTDTQYF
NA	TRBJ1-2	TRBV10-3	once	TGTGCCATCAGTGGGGGGGCCCTTAAGGACGGCAACTATGGCTACACCTTC	CAISGGALKDGNYGYTF
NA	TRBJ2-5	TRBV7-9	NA	TGTGCCAGCAGCCCGGAGATCCAAGAGACCCAGTACTTC	CASSPEIQETQYF
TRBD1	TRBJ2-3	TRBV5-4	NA	TGTGCCAGCAGCTATGGTGACAGGGGGGTTCACAGCACAGATACGCAGTATTTT	CASSYGDRGVHSTDTQYF
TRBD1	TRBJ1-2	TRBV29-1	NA	TGCAGCGCCAACCCGCAGGGGGGCTATGGCTACACCTTC	CSANPQGGYGYTF
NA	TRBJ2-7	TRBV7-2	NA	TGTGCCAGCAGCTCGTACACTCTACTATACGAGCAGTACTTC	CASSSYTLLYEQYF
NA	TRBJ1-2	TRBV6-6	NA	TGTGCCAGCACGGGGGGGGACTATGGCTACACCTTC	CASTGGDYGYTF
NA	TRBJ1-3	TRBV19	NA	TGTGCCAGTAGTGCCGGGACGGTTAGCTCTGGAAACACCATATATTTT	CASSAGTVSSGNTIYF
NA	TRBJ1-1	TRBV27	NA	TGTGCCAGCAGTTTATCTCAGGTTCGGAACACTGAAGCTTTCTTT	CASSLSQVRNTEAFF
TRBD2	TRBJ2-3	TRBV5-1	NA	TGCGCCAGCAGCCCCCCTAGCGGGACCATTAGCACAGATACGCAGTATTTT	CASSPPSGTISTDTQYF
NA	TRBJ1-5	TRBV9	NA	TGTGCCAGCAGCCCACACTTGGGTCAGCCCCAGCATTTT	CASSPHLGQPQHF
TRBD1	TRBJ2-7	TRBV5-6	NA	TGTGCCAGCAGGCTCGACAGGGGCTACGAGCAGTACTTC	CASRLDRGYEQYF
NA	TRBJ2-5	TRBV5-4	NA	TGTGCCAGCAGCTTGTCCCAGGGGGGCCAAGAGACCCAGTACTTC	CASSLSQGGQETQYF
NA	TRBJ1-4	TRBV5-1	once	TGCGCCAGCAGCCACGGATGGAATGAAAAACTGTTTTTT	CASSHGWNEKLFF
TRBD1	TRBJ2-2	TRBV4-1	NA	TGCGCCAGCAGCCAAACAGGGGACCCTAGGTCGACCGGGGAGCTGTTTTTT	CASSQTGDPRSTGELFF
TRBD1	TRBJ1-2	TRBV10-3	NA	TGTGCCATCAGTGATGGGACAGGGGCCTCTGGCTACACCTTC	CAISDGTGASGYTF
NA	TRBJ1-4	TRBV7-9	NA	TGTGCCAGCAGCTTAGTGGACTTCTTGAGACAGCCCTATAATGAAAAACTGTTTTTT	CASSLVDFLRQPYNEKLFF
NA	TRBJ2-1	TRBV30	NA	TGTGCCTGGAGTGTACGCGGAGGGGGCAGCAATGAGCAGTTCTTC	CAWSVRGGGSNEQFF
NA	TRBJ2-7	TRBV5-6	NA	TGTGCCAGCAGTCGGACTGCACGCCAGCAGTACTTC	CASSRTARQQYF
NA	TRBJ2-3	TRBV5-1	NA	TGCGCCAGCAGCTTGGATGGACAGAGCACAGATACGCAGTATTTT	CASSLDGQSTDTQYF
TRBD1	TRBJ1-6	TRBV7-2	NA	TGTGCCAGCAGCCGAAAGACAGGGGGCGGTGGTAATTCACCCCTCCACTTT	CASSRKTGGGGNSPLHF
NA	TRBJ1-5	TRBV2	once	TGTGCCAGCAGTGAGGGGGAGTTTAGCAATCAGCCCCAGCATTTT	CASSEGEFSNQPQHF
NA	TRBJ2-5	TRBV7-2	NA	TGTGCCAGCAGCTTAGGACTTCCCCAAGAGACCCAGTACTTC	CASSLGLPQETQYF
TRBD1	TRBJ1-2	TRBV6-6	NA	TGTGCCAGCACCTGGGACAGGGCTGGCTACACCTTC	CASTWDRAGYTF
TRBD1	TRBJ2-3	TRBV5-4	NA	TGTGCCAGCAGCTTATCGGGACAGGGGTCAGATACGCAGTATTTT	CASSLSGQGSDTQYF
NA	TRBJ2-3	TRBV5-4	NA	TGTGCCAGCAGCCAACGAGCGGGAGATACGCAGTATTTT	CASSQRAGDTQYF
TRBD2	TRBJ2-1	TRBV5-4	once	TGTGCCAGCAGCTCCGCTAGCGGTACCTACAATGAGCAGTTCTTC	CASSSASGTYNEQFF
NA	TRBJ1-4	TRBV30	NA	TGTGCCTGGACCTACGGGTCGACTAATGAAAAACTGTTTTTT	CAWTYGSTNEKLFF
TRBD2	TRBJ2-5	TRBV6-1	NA	TGTGCCAGCAGTGAACTAGGGACTAGCGCCCCCGGGACCCAGTACTTC	CASSELGTSAPGTQYF
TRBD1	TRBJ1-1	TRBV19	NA	TGTGCCAGTAGGGGGACAGGGGCGGAAAACACTGAAGCTTTCTTT	CASRGTGAENTEAFF
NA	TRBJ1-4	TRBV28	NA	TGTGCCAGCAGTTTATGGCCAACTAATGAAAAACTGTTTTTT	CASSLWPTNEKLFF
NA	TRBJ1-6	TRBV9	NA	TGTGCCAGCTCGGTAGGGAGTAATTCACCCCTCCACTTT	CASSVGSNSPLHF
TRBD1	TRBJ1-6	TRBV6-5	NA	TGTGCCAGCAGTTATGGGACAGGGGAAAATTCACCCCTCCACTTT	CASSYGTGENSPLHF
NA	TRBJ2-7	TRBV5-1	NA	TGCGCCAGCAGCCCCTTTGAAGCTTCGGGCTCGCAGTACTTC	CASSPFEASGSQYF
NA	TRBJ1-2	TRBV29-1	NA	TGCAGCGTTGATCCGGGGGACTATGGCTACACCTTC	CSVDPGDYGYTF